The 27 T cell receptor beta chains below come from one sample, sequenced in a study of T cell responses to AZD1222 COVID-19 vaccine. TCRdb keeps only in-frame clones here, not all; method: immunoSEQ multiplex PCR. The data show under 200,000 clones, roughly nine tenths seen once. Here the sequenced sample was peripheral blood, taken on day 0 of AZD1222 vaccination. The receptors shown here come from an adult in good health.

This chain uses TRBV5-1 with TRBJ2-3, with D tentatively TRBD2 (5 bases). Trimming shortened V by 1 base and J by 1 base, and 16 bases separated the two germline ends. The CDR3 extends over 17 amino acids. Germline assignment: CDR1 SGHRS and CDR2 YFSETQ. This chain's CDR3 is CASSLSVLVRRTDTQYF. The CDR3 nucleotides read TGCGCCAGCAGCTTGAGCGTACTAGTCAGACGCACAGATACGCAGTATTTT.

The V and J genes are TRBV4-3 and TRBJ2-7; D remains unclear. The V gene's germline CDR1 is LGHNA and CDR2 YSLEER. The CDR3 contains 11 residues. Trimming removed 3 bases at V and 4 bases at J, with 4 bases between. The CDR3 protein is CASSQTYEQYF. The CDR3 DNA sequence: TGCGCCAGCAGCCAGACTTACGAGCAGTACTTC.

The genes are TRBV7-9 and TRBJ2-5; 8 bases match TRBD1. The length of the CDR3 is 16 residues. Germline loops: CDR1 SEHNR, CDR2 FQNEAQ (reference sequence). Trimming cost V 1 base and J 0 bases; bases outside gene matches: 4. CDR3 sequence reads: CASSLGDRGYQETQYF. In DNA form, the CDR3 reads TGTGCCAGCAGCTTAGGAGACAGGGGCTACCAAGAGACCCAGTACTTC.

The chain uses TRBV6-5 and TRBJ1-2; D is unresolved. V dropped 0 bases and J dropped 4 bases, with 9 bases sitting between them. This CDR3 spans 14 amino acids. Germline V gene sequence: CDR1 MNHEY, CDR2 SVGAGI. The CDR3 coding sequence is TGTGCCAGCAGTTACTCGCCAGGTCGCTATGGCTACACCTTC. Amino acids: CASSYSPGRYGYTF.

The chain employs TRBV2 and TRBJ1-1; D is perhaps TRBD1 (5 bases). V shed 8 bases and J shed 0 bases, with 13 bases lying between them. This CDR3 contains 14 residues. Germline V CDR1 and CDR2: SNHLY, FYNNEI. This chain's CDR3 is CASRGEPMNTEAFF. DNA for the CDR3: TGTGCCAGCCGGGGGGAGCCCATGAACACTGAAGCTTTCTTT.

Details on this clone: A much larger clonotype is one base distant, so this may be a read error. This sequence joins TRBV27 and TRBJ2-2; D remains ambiguous. Deletions cut 4 bases from V and 1 base from J, with 4 bases between. Per the germline V gene, CDR1 is MNHEY and CDR2 is SMNVEV (reference sequence). The CDR3 consists of 13 residues. The CDR3 protein is CASSWGNTGELFF. The CDR3 coding sequence is TGTGCCAGCAGTTGGGGGAACACCGGGGAGCTGTTTTTT.

The V and J genes are TRBV6-5 and TRBJ1-1; D ambiguous. CDR3 length: 15 residues. V lost 7 bases, J lost 3 bases, and 18 bases lay in between. Looked up from germline, CDR1 is MNHEY and CDR2 is SVGAGI. The CDR3 nucleotides read TGTGCCAGCATCCGGGGAGGGAGAATGGACACTGAAGCTTTCTTT. As protein: CASIRGGRMDTEAFF.

The gene calls are TRBV5-1 and TRBJ2-2, with 8 bases aligning to TRBD1. Germline V lookup: CDR1 SGHRS, CDR2 YFSETQ. V lost 4 bases to trimming and J lost 5 bases; unmatched junction nucleotides: 7. The CDR3 extends over 15 amino acids. This CDR3 is CASSEGQEGTGELFF. Written as DNA, the CDR3 is TGCGCCAGCAGCGAGGGACAGGAGGGGACCGGGGAGCTGTTTTTT.

The chain is built from TRBV7-8 and TRBJ1-5; no reliable D call. Germline V gene sequence: CDR1 SGHVS, CDR2 FQNEAQ. The CDR3 has 16 residues. V gave up 2 bases and J gave up 0 bases, with 11 bases separating them. The CDR3 here is CASSLNRLYSNQPQHF. The CDR3, as DNA: TGTGCCAGCAGCTTAAATAGACTATATAGCAATCAGCCCCAGCATTTT.

The chain joins TRBV5-5 to TRBJ2-1; 8 bases match TRBD2. The trim removed 1 base at V and 4 bases at J, leaving 7 bases unmatched. Germline V lookup: CDR1 SGHKS, CDR2 YYEKEE (reference sequence). The CDR3 is 16 amino acids. The CDR3 nucleotides are TGTGCCAGCAGCTTGCCGAAACTAGCGGATTACAATGAGCAGTTCTTC. This codes for CASSLPKLADYNEQFF.

The CDR3 region is CASSLLSFREKLFF. In DNA, the CDR3 is TGTGCCAGCAGTTTATTATCTTTCCGTGAAAAACTGTTTTTT. V and J are TRBV28 and TRBJ1-4; D gene unclear. The CDR3 is 14 residues long. CDR1 and CDR2 (germline): MDHEN, SYDVKM. V gave up 1 base and J gave up 7 bases, with 10 bases separating them.

The rearrangement links TRBV11-3 to TRBJ2-7, with no clear D. Germline V gives CDR1 SGHNT, CDR2 YENEEA. V gave up 2 bases and J gave up 0 bases, with 17 bases separating them. This CDR3 comprises 17 residues. The CDR3: CASSLWALGRSSYEQYF. The CDR3 nucleotides read TGTGCCAGCAGCTTATGGGCCTTAGGACGGAGCTCCTACGAGCAGTACTTC. Using reference TRBV11-3 and TRBJ2-7 for the parts outside the CDR3, the full variable domain is EAGVVQSPRYKIIEKKQPVAFWCNPISGHNTLYWYLQNLGQGPELLIRYENEEAVDDSQLPKDRFSAERLKGVDSTLKIQPAELGDSAVYLCASSLWALGRSSYEQYFGPGTRLTVT.

This chain links TRBV5-4 with TRBJ2-1; 7 positions match TRBD2. CDR3 length: 15 residues. The germline V gene has CDR1 SGHNT and CDR2 YYREEE (reference sequence). V was pared by 0 bases and J by 5 bases, with 5 bases of the junction left unmatched. The CDR3 DNA sequence: TGTGCCAGCAGCTTGGACTGGGGGGGACACAATGAGCAGTTCTTC. Translating it yields CASSLDWGGHNEQFF.

The rearrangement uses TRBV5-4 and TRBJ1-2; 9 positions match TRBD1. In germline, CDR1 is SGHNT, CDR2 YYREEE (reference sequence). Trimming removed 0 bases from V and 4 bases from J; junction bases left unmatched: 4. The CDR3 is 15 residues long. The DNA for the CDR3 is TGTGCCAGCAGCTTGGGGGGACAGGGAATCTATGGCTACACCTTC. Residues: CASSLGGQGIYGYTF.

This chain joins TRBV5-1 and TRBJ1-1, with TRBD1 as a possible D gene (6 bases). With 2 bases removed from V and 5 bases from J, the gap between germline ends came to 19 bases. The CDR3 extends over 16 amino acids. CDR1 and CDR2 (germline): SGHRS, YFSETQ. This CDR3 is CASSFRGDLSRTEAFF. Here the CDR3 DNA reads TGCGCCAGCAGCTTCAGGGGAGACCTTTCGAGGACTGAAGCTTTCTTT.

This chain joins TRBV11-2 and TRBJ1-1, with 8 bases aligning to TRBD1. This CDR3 has 15 residues. Germline CDR1 is SGHAT and CDR2 is FQNNGV. With 4 bases clipped from V and 5 bases from J, the junction kept 9 bases outside the gene matches. The CDR3 DNA follows: TGTGCCAGCAGCTGGTCAGGGGGCGTCCAGACTGAAGCTTTCTTT. Translation: CASSWSGGVQTEAFF.

There are a few counts of this clone. The chain has TRBV27 and TRBJ2-1; D perhaps matches TRBD2 (6 bases). V was trimmed by 3 bases and J by 3 bases, leaving 9 bases between them. The CDR3 is made up of 14 amino acids. Germline V gene lookup returns CDR1 MNHEY and CDR2 SMNVEV (reference sequence). Written as DNA, the CDR3 is TGTGCCAGCAGTTTGGAGGGTATCTACAATGAGCAGTTCTTC. As protein: CASSLEGIYNEQFF.

The gene calls are TRBV28 and TRBJ2-7; D ambiguous. Germline V lookup: CDR1 MDHEN, CDR2 SYDVKM. The CDR3 extends over 11 amino acids. V was shortened by 5 bases and J by 7 bases, with 9 bases between the two germline ends. DNA of the CDR3: TGTGCCAGCAGTAGATATGAGGAGCAGTACTTC. This codes for CASSRYEEQYF.

V gene TRBV5-1 combines with J gene TRBJ2-5, with D possibly TRBD1 on 5 matching bases. There are 14 residues in the CDR3. Looked up from germline, CDR1 is SGHRS and CDR2 is YFSETQ. V was cut by 0 bases and J by 2 bases, with 8 bases left in between. DNA for the CDR3: TGCGCCAGCAGCTTGGGGGGCAAACAAGAGACCCAGTACTTC. Its protein is CASSLGGKQETQYF.

In this sample, this clone turned up a few times. The chain recombines TRBV7-9 with TRBJ2-7, with a tentative D call TRBD1 (5 bases). The ends were cut back, 0 bases at V and 2 bases at J, with 11 bases in the middle. There are 15 residues in the CDR3. Germline V gene data show CDR1 as SEHNR and CDR2 as FQNEAQ (reference sequence). CDR3 in amino acids: CASSLALTGPYEQYF. The CDR3 DNA follows: TGTGCCAGCAGCTTAGCGCTCACAGGACCCTACGAGCAGTACTTC.

V gene TRBV2 combines with J gene TRBJ2-5; TRBD1 matches 8 bases. With V trimmed by 2 bases and J by 2 bases, 7 bases remained unmatched. The germline CDR1 and CDR2 sequences are SNHLY and FYNNEI. The CDR3 is 16 residues long. CDR3 residues: CASSETGTGRQETQYF. The CDR3 bases are TGTGCCAGCAGTGAAACCGGGACAGGAAGACAAGAGACCCAGTACTTC.

The rearrangement links TRBV24-1 to TRBJ1-2; D gene ambiguous. V was trimmed by 4 bases and J by 4 bases, leaving 12 bases between them. The CDR3 is 14 amino acids. CDR1 is KGHDR and CDR2 is SFDVKD in the germline V gene. This CDR3 reads CATSEEGVSYGYTF. CDR3 in DNA: TGTGCCACCAGTGAGGAGGGCGTCAGCTATGGCTACACCTTC.

The chain carries TRBV19 and TRBJ1-4; D not certain. The V gene lost 6 bases and the J gene lost 5 bases, with 16 bases spanning the gap. The CDR3 sequence is 15 residues long. Germline assignment: CDR1 LNHDA and CDR2 SQIVND (reference sequence). In DNA form, the CDR3 reads TGTGCCAGTAGCCCAGGCGAGGTGTCGAATGAAAAACTGTTTTTT. Translating it yields CASSPGEVSNEKLFF.

This chain links TRBV28 with TRBJ1-1; no clear D. Germline V gene sequence: CDR1 MDHEN, CDR2 SYDVKM. The CDR3 contains 14 residues. Trimming stripped 6 bases from V and 0 bases from J, with 11 bases between. Written as DNA, the CDR3 is TGTGCCAGCAGCCTTCTTAAAATGAACACTGAAGCTTTCTTT. It encodes CASSLLKMNTEAFF.

The chain carries TRBV2 and TRBJ2-1; no clear D. Trimming pared 10 bases from V and 1 base from J, leaving 8 bases between. Germline-derived CDR1 and CDR2 are SNHLY and FYNNEI. The CDR3 length is 12 residues. Here the CDR3 reads CATRRSYNEQFF. For the CDR3, the DNA is TGTGCCACCAGACGGTCCTACAATGAGCAGTTCTTC.

The rearrangement uses TRBV7-9 and TRBJ2-7; D is uncertain. The CDR3 extends over 12 amino acids. Germline V lookup: CDR1 SEHNR, CDR2 FQNEAQ (reference sequence). The V gene lost 4 bases and the J gene lost 1 base, with 5 bases spanning the gap. The CDR3 nucleotides are TGTGCCAGCAGCTACGGGTCCTACGAGCAGTACTTC. Translating gives CASSYGSYEQYF. Together with reference TRBV7-9 and TRBJ2-7, the CDR3 gives the full variable domain: DTGVSQNPRHKITKRGQNVTFRCDPISEHNRLYWYRQTLGQGPEFLTYFQNEAQLEKSRLLSDRFSAERPKGSFSTLEIQRTEQGDSAMYLCASSYGSYEQYFGPGTRLTVT.

This clone was detected once. V is TRBV5-8 and J is TRBJ1-5, with D possibly matching TRBD1 (5 bases). This CDR3 contains 14 residues. Germline V gene sequence: CDR1 SGHTS, CDR2 YDEGEE. V was clipped by 0 bases and J by 7 bases, with 11 bases between them. The CDR3 region is CASSLDWGNQPQHF. In DNA form, the CDR3 reads TGTGCCAGCAGCTTGGATTGGGGGAACCAGCCCCAGCATTTT.